The 19 T cell receptor beta chains presented below share a single source sample, sequenced in a study of cytomegalovirus exposure and HLA in healthy donors. Some clones are missing from TCRdb's copy, which holds only in-frame ones; the method was immunoSEQ multiplex PCR. The sample yields about 360,000 clones, roughly 89% seen once. The specimen sequenced was PBMCs. Every receptor here comes from a woman aged 18-29 years in good health and CMV-seronegative.

The chain has TRBV28 and TRBJ2-7; 9 bases match TRBD1. The CDR3 contains 17 residues. Looked up from germline, CDR1 is MDHEN and CDR2 is SYDVKM. J gave up 6 bases and V 4 bases, and 16 bases lay outside the gene matches. DNA of the CDR3: TGTGCCAGCAGTTCAGGACACTCTGGGACAGGGATAAGCGAGCAGTACTTC. As protein: CASSSGHSGTGISEQYF.

This clone has just a few counts. The chain uses TRBV18 and TRBJ1-4, with 8 bases fitting TRBD1. Germline CDR1 reads KGHSH; CDR2 reads LQKENI. This CDR3 spans 15 amino acids. J was trimmed by 6 bases and V by 4 bases; bases with no gene match: 7. CDR3 DNA sequence: TGTGCCAGCTCACTCCGGGACAGGCCAGATGAAAAACTGTTTTTT. This codes for CASSLRDRPDEKLFF. The full variable domain, with the rest looked up from reference TRBV18 and TRBJ1-4, is NAGVMQNPRHLVRRRGQEARLRCSPMKGHSHVYWYRQLPEEGLKFMVYLQKENIIDESGMPKERFSAEFPKEGPSILRIQQVVRGDSAAYFCASSLRDRPDEKLFFGSGTQLSVL.

In regard to this clone: Other DNA sequences in the sample encode the same CDR3. J is TRBJ2-7 and V is TRBV28; D is uncertain. V lost 7 bases, J lost 4 bases, and 8 bases lay in between. CDR1 and CDR2 from the germline V gene are MDHEN and SYDVKM. The CDR3 totals 11 residues. CDR3 coding DNA: TGTGCCAGCACTTCGTCTTACGAGCAGTACTTC. Translation gives CASTSSYEQYF.

This clone was found once. J is TRBJ2-1 and V is TRBV27; 9 bases are a match to TRBD1. In germline, CDR1 is MNHEY, CDR2 SMNVEV (reference sequence). This CDR3 spans 14 amino acids. Trimming took 7 bases from V and 6 from J; bases not matched to a gene: 7. In nucleotides, the CDR3 is TGTGCCAGCATGTCCGGGACAGGGCTCAATGAGCAGTTCTTC. It encodes CASMSGTGLNEQFF.

The rearrangement joins TRBV28 to TRBJ1-2, with TRBD1 as a possible D gene (5 bases). Germline assignment: CDR1 MDHEN and CDR2 SYDVKM. The CDR3 loop spans 14 amino acids. The germline V and J ends were trimmed by 2 bases and 2 bases, with 9 bases remaining between them. The CDR3 nucleotides read TGTGCCAGCAGTTTACCGGCAGGGAACTATGGCTACACCTTC. Protein product: CASSLPAGNYGYTF.

The rearrangement links TRBV28 to TRBJ1-1; D uncertain. The germline V gene encodes CDR1 MDHEN and CDR2 SYDVKM. The CDR3 has 15 amino acids. Trimming took off 5 bases at V and 1 base at J, with 14 bases between the two ends. CDR3 in DNA: TGTGCCAGCAGTCCCTCCGGGAGCGCGAACACTGAAGCTTTCTTT. This sequence encodes CASSPSGSANTEAFF.

The genes are TRBV27 and TRBJ2-2, with D maybe TRBD1 (5 bases). Trimming shortened V by 5 bases and J by 8 bases, and 15 bases separated the two germline ends. Germline V gene sequence: CDR1 MNHEY, CDR2 SMNVEV (reference sequence). CDR3 size: 14 residues. The CDR3 DNA reads TGTGCCAGCAGTGGCCCGAGGCCAGGGGGGGAGCTGTTTTTT. Protein product: CASSGPRPGGELFF.

The chain employs TRBV7-2 and TRBJ2-7; D uncertain. CDR1 and CDR2 from the germline V gene are SGHTA and FQGNSA. There are 15 residues in the CDR3. Deletions cut 4 bases from V and 0 bases from J, with 13 bases between. CDR3 region: CASSSSFTSSYEQYF. CDR3 nucleotides: TGTGCCAGCAGCTCTAGTTTCACGAGCTCCTACGAGCAGTACTTC.

The chain has TRBV7-9 and TRBJ1-1; D is possibly TRBD1 (5 bases). The CDR3 consists of 12 residues. The V and J ends lost 5 bases and 10 bases respectively, with 14 bases between them. Germline CDR1 reads SEHNR; CDR2 reads FQNEAQ (reference sequence). This chain's CDR3 is CASSPGTGGAFF. The DNA for the CDR3 is TGTGCCAGCAGCCCTGGGACCGGGGGAGCTTTCTTT.

This clone was picked up one time. The CDR3 protein is CASSLFREAYTGELFF. In DNA, the CDR3 is TGCGCCAGCAGCTTGTTCCGGGAGGCATACACCGGGGAGCTGTTTTTT. The chain couples TRBV5-1 to TRBJ2-2; 7 bases align to TRBD2. This CDR3 has 16 amino acids. Germline CDR1 is SGHRS and CDR2 is YFSETQ. J was trimmed by 3 bases and V by 1 base; bases with no gene match: 6.

This clone was picked up one time. The chain carries TRBV7-8 and TRBJ1-2; 8 bases agree with TRBD1. The V and J ends lost 1 base and 4 bases, in that order; junction bases with no gene match: 2. The V gene's germline CDR1 is SGHVS and CDR2 FQNEAQ. The CDR3 runs 14 residues. This CDR3 reads CASSLGGQVYGYTF. The CDR3 DNA is TGTGCCAGCAGCTTAGGGGGACAGGTCTATGGCTACACCTTC. The full variable domain, with the rest looked up from reference TRBV7-8 and TRBJ1-2, is GAGVSQSPRYKVAKRGQDVALRCDPISGHVSLFWYQQALGQGPEFLTYFQNEAQLDKSGLPSDRFFAERPEGSVSTLKIQRTQQEDSAVYLCASSLGGQVYGYTFGSGTRLTVV.

The rearrangement links TRBV9 to TRBJ2-3; 7 nucleotides align to TRBD2. This CDR3 contains 16 residues. V was pared by 2 bases and J by 1 base, with 7 bases of the junction left unmatched. Germline V gene sequence: CDR1 SGDLS, CDR2 YYNGEE. The CDR3 region is CASSVDGGRGTDTQYF. For the CDR3, the DNA is TGTGCCAGCAGCGTTGACGGCGGGAGAGGCACAGATACGCAGTATTTT.

This chain joins TRBV5-8 and TRBJ1-2, with 11 bases that match TRBD1. This CDR3 has 15 amino acids. The J segment lost 4 bases and the V segment lost 0 bases, leaving 2 bases of the junction unmatched. Germline values: CDR1 SGHTS, CDR2 YDEGEE. The DNA for the CDR3 is TGTGCCAGCAGCTTGGGGGACAGGGGGTCCTATGGCTACACCTTC. This translates into CASSLGDRGSYGYTF.

J is TRBJ1-5 and V is TRBV7-9; D might be TRBD1 (6 bases). Germline loops: CDR1 SEHNR, CDR2 FQNEAQ (reference sequence). The CDR3 totals 15 residues. The V gene lost 5 bases and the J gene lost 1 base, with 12 bases spanning the gap. The CDR3 here is CASSVRGGSNQPQHF. The CDR3 DNA reads TGTGCCAGCAGCGTCAGGGGAGGGAGCAATCAGCCCCAGCATTTT.

This sequence joins TRBV9 and TRBJ2-5; D unclear. The CDR3 is made up of 13 amino acids. From germline, CDR1 is SGDLS and CDR2 YYNGEE. V lost 4 bases to trimming and J lost 1 base, with 8 bases between them. The DNA of the CDR3 is TGTGCCAGCAGCCCTATAACCCAAGAGACCCAGTACTTC. It encodes CASSPITQETQYF.

The rearrangement joins TRBV4-2 to TRBJ1-2; the D gene is possibly TRBD1 (5 bases). V was shortened by 2 bases and J by 1 base, with 8 bases between the two germline ends. Germline loops: CDR1 LGHNA, CDR2 YNFKEQ. This CDR3 comprises 14 residues. The CDR3: CASSQTQGNYGYTF. The DNA for the CDR3 is TGTGCCAGCAGCCAAACCCAGGGTAACTATGGCTACACCTTC.

The rearrangement uses TRBV5-1 and TRBJ2-3; 7 nucleotides agree with TRBD2. The CDR3 consists of 16 residues. CDR1 and CDR2 from the germline V gene are SGHRS and YFSETQ. The junction had 9 bases not matched to a gene; V was cut back by 4 bases and J by 1 base. For the CDR3, the DNA is TGCGCCAGCAGCCGGGGCACTAGCGCGGGCACAGATACGCAGTATTTT. This encodes CASSRGTSAGTDTQYF.

In its sample, this clone was seen a few times. The rearrangement links TRBV2 to TRBJ1-2, with a tentative D call TRBD1 (5 bases). The CDR3 length is 11 residues. V was pared by 7 bases and J by 7 bases, with 10 bases between. Germline-derived CDR1 and CDR2 are SNHLY and FYNNEI. The DNA for the CDR3 is TGTGCCAGCAAGAGGCAGGGTGGCTACACCTTC. This gives the protein CASKRQGGYTF.

The V and J genes are TRBV2 and TRBJ1-3; tentative D call: TRBD1 (6 bases). Trimming left V 6 bases short and J 0 bases short, with 21 bases between. Germline values: CDR1 SNHLY, CDR2 FYNNEI. CDR3 length equals 18 residues. CDR3 region: CASSMTGLNPGSGNTIYF. The CDR3 nucleotides read TGTGCCAGCAGCATGACAGGCTTAAATCCCGGCTCTGGAAACACCATATATTTT.